This T cell receptor (beta chain) was obtained from a study of blood T cell repertoires in COVID-19. Remarks on this clone: An end of the junction differs from the germline gene, which may be a read error. The same CDR3 also results from other DNA sequences found in this sample.

The CDR3 runs to 14 residues. Per the germline V gene, CDR1 is KGHSH and CDR2 is LQKENI. In the authors' methods: Estimation of nucleated cell counts relied on the amplification of reference gene primers. The data were produced by immunoSEQ multiplex PCR, yet TCRdb's version contains in-frame clones alone and is incomplete. V, J and clone size derive from that table, while D and trimming were established from the DNA sequence. The data contain 150,000 to 200,000 clones, 76% of them singletons. The V call is TRBV18, the J call TRBJ1-4; 10 bases agree with TRBD1. Sequences were obtained from peripheral blood. The receptor was derived from a woman between 45 and 60 years old with active or convalescent COVID-19. The CDR3 spells CASSLGTGDEKLFF. The CDR3 nucleotides are TGTGCCAGCTCACTTGGGACAGGGGACGAAAAATTGTTTTTT.